The 11 T cell receptor beta chains below all came from one sample that was sequenced in a study of blood T cell repertoires in COVID-19. Sequencing was performed with immunoSEQ multiplex PCR; in TCRdb, only in-frame clones are kept and a portion is missing. The sample carries some 290,000 clones, approximately 87% recorded once. What was sequenced was peripheral blood. The receptors stem from a woman in her twenties or thirties with COVID-19, enrolled during active disease.

This clone was seen only once. The chain carries TRBV5-1 and TRBJ2-1; maybe TRBD1 (7 bases). CDR3 length: 13 amino acids. V lost 3 bases and J 5 bases, leaving 9 bases between the germline ends. Germline CDR1 and CDR2: SGHRS and YFSETQ. CDR3 protein: CASSSGGNNEQFF. For the CDR3, the DNA is TGCGCCAGCAGCTCAGGGGGGAACAATGAGCAGTTCTTC.

V and J are TRBV4-1 and TRBJ1-4; D uncertain. CDR3 length: 15 residues. V lost 0 bases and J 0 bases, leaving 5 bases between the germline ends. CDR1 is MGHRA and CDR2 is YSYEKL in the germline V gene. The CDR3 bases are TGCGCCAGCAGCCAAGATCTAGCAACTAATGAAAAACTGTTTTTT. This codes for CASSQDLATNEKLFF.

The V and J genes are TRBV6-4 and TRBJ2-1, with 7 bases identical to TRBD2. The CDR3 spans 15 residues. Losses at the gene ends were 4 bases for V and 0 bases for J; bases not matched to a gene: 3. Germline CDR1 MRHNA, CDR2 SNTAGT. The CDR3 protein is CASSVGGDSYNEQFF. CDR3 DNA sequence: TGTGCCAGCAGTGTGGGGGGGGACTCCTACAATGAGCAGTTCTTC.

The rearrangement joins TRBV28 to TRBJ1-1, with D maybe TRBD1 (6 bases). The CDR3 is made up of 12 amino acids. Germline loops: CDR1 MDHEN, CDR2 SYDVKM. V was clipped by 6 bases and J by 10 bases, with 15 bases between them. This chain's CDR3 is CASSPYRAPAFF. CDR3 bases: TGTGCCAGCAGCCCTTACAGGGCCCCAGCTTTCTTT.

The chain joins TRBV30 to TRBJ2-1, with unresolved D. Germline values: CDR1 GTSNPN, CDR2 SVGIG (reference sequence). The CDR3 is made up of 12 amino acids. Between the trimmed V and J ends, which lost 1 base and 6 bases, there was a span of 7 bases. In DNA, the CDR3 is TGTGCCTGGAGTGGCGGATTCAATGAGCAGTTCTTC. This encodes CAWSGGFNEQFF. Full variable domain (rest looked up from reference TRBV30 and TRBJ2-1): SQTIHQWPATLVQPVGSPLSLECTVEGTSNPNLYWYRQAAGRGLQLLFYSVGIGQISSEVPQNLSASRPQDRQFILSSKKLLLSDSGFYLCAWSGGFNEQFFGPGTRLTVL.

V gene TRBV7-9 combines with J gene TRBJ1-4; TRBD1 is a possible D gene (6 bases). CDR1 is SEHNR and CDR2 is FQNEAQ in the germline V gene (reference sequence). The CDR3 extends over 15 amino acids. The V and J ends lost 0 bases and 8 bases respectively, with 13 bases between them. This CDR3 reads CASSLALGGLEKLFF. The CDR3, as DNA: TGTGCCAGCAGCTTAGCGCTGGGGGGGCTCGAAAAACTGTTTTTT.

This clone occurred a few times. The V and J genes are TRBV5-8 and TRBJ1-2, with a possible D match to TRBD1 (5 bases). The germline CDR1 and CDR2 sequences are SGHTS and YDEGEE. V lost 3 bases, J lost 10 bases, and 16 bases lay in between. The CDR3 is 13 residues long. The CDR3 spells CASSSVGRAFYTF. CDR3 nucleotide sequence: TGTGCCAGCAGCTCAGTCGGCAGGGCCTTCTACACCTTC.

The chain employs TRBV6-5 and TRBJ2-1; possibly TRBD2 for D (5 bases). Germline-derived CDR1 and CDR2 are MNHEY and SVGAGI. This CDR3 has 15 amino acids. Between the trimmed V and J ends, which lost 3 bases and 4 bases, there was a span of 13 bases. CDR3 protein: CASSYLRTGYNEQFF. CDR3 in DNA: TGTGCCAGCAGTTATCTTCGAACGGGGTACAATGAGCAGTTCTTC.

The chain links TRBV28 to TRBJ2-7; 8 bases are shared with TRBD2. Germline trimming cut 6 bases from V and 4 bases from J; bases unmatched to any gene: 11. Germline-derived CDR1 and CDR2 are MDHEN and SYDVKM. The CDR3 covers 15 residues. Written as DNA, the CDR3 is TGTGCCAGCAGACACCGGGGTGCGGGGGGTTACGAGCAGTACTTC. Translated, it gives CASRHRGAGGYEQYF.

The chain links TRBV6-6 to TRBJ1-2; maybe TRBD1 (5 bases). The CDR3 loop spans 15 amino acids. V dropped 9 bases and J dropped 3 bases, with 20 bases sitting between them. Germline CDR1 MNHNY, CDR2 SVGAGI (reference sequence). CDR3: CASKTEGVLHYGYTF. In DNA form, the CDR3 reads TGTGCCAGTAAGACAGAAGGGGTTCTTCACTATGGCTACACCTTC.

This chain connects TRBV7-2 to TRBJ2-7; 12 nucleotides align to TRBD2. There are 16 residues in the CDR3. Germline CDR1 and CDR2: SGHTA and FQGNSA. After removal of 5 bases from V and 2 bases from J, the junction contained 7 bases not matched to a gene. The CDR3 DNA reads as TGTGCCAGCAGCCCCCCACTAGCGGGGGGTCCCTACGAGCAGTACTTC. Protein product: CASSPPLAGGPYEQYF. The variable domain in full, with the rest retrieved from reference TRBV7-2 and TRBJ2-7, is GAGVSQSPSNKVTEKGKDVELRCDPISGHTALYWYRQSLGQGLEFLIYFQGNSAPDKSGLPSDRFSAERTGGSVSTLTIQRTQQEDSAVYLCASSPPLAGGPYEQYFGPGTRLTVT.